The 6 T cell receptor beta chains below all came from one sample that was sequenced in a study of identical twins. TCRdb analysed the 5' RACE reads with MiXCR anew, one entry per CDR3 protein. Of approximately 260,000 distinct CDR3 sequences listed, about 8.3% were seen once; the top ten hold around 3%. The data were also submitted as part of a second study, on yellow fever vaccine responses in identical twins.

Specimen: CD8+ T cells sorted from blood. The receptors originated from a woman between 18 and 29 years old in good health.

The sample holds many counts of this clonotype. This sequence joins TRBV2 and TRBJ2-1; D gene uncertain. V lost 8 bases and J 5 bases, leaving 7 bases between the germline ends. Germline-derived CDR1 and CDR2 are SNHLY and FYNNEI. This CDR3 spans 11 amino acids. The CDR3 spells CASYRNNEQFF. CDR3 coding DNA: TGTGCCAGCTATCGTAACAATGAGCAGTTCTTC.

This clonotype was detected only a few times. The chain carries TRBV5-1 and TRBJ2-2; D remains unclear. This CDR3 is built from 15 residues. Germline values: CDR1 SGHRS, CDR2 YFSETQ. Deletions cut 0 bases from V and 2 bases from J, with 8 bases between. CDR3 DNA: TGCGCCAGCAGCTTGGAGTACTATAACACCGGGGAGCTGTTTTTT. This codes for CASSLEYYNTGELFF.

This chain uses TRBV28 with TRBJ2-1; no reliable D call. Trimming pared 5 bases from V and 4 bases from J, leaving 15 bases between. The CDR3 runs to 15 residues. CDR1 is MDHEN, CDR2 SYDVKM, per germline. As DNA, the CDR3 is TGTGCCAGCAGTGACTGGGCCTTTAAGTACAATGAGCAGTTCTTC. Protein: CASSDWAFKYNEQFF.

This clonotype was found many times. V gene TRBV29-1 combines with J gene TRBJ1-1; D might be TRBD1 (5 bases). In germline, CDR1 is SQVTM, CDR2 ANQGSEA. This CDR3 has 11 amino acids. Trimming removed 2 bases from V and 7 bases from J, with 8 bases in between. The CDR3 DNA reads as TGCAGCGTTGAATGGGACCTTGAAGCTTTCTTT. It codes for CSVEWDLEAFF.

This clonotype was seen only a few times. CDR3: CASRGTSSDTQETQYF. CDR3 sequence (DNA): TGTGCCAGCAGGGGGACTAGTTCCGACACTCAAGAGACCCAGTACTTC. J is TRBJ2-5 and V is TRBV6-1; 8 bases fit TRBD2. Per the germline V gene, CDR1 is MNHNS and CDR2 is SASEGT. CDR3 size: 16 residues. The V segment lost 6 bases and the J segment 2 bases; nucleotides outside the gene matches: 11.

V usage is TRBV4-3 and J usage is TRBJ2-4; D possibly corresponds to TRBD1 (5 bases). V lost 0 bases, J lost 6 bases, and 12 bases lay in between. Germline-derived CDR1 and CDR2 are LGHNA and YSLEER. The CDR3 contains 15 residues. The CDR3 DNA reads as TGCGCCAGCAGCCAAGATCGGCAGGGCCGAAACATTCAGTACTTC. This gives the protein CASSQDRQGRNIQYF.